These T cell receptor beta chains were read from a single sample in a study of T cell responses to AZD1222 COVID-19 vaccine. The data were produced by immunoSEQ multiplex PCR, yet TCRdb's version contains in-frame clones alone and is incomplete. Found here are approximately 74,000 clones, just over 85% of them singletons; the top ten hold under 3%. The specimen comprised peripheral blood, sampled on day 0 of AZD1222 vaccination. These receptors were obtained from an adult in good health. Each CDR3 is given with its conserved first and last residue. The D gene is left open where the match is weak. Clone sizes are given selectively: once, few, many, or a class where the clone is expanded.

cdr3_aa: CASSMFSETQYF
cdr3_nt: TGTGCCAGTAGTATGTTTAGTGAGACCCAGTACTTC
d_call: -
v_call: TRBV19
clone_size: few
j_call: TRBJ2-5

cdr3_aa: CASSQDGIYEQYF
cdr3_nt: TGCGCCAGCAGCCAAGATGGCATCTACGAGCAGTACTTC
d_call: -
v_call: TRBV4-1
clone_size: -
j_call: TRBJ2-7

cdr3_aa: CASSYDQGPQEAFF
cdr3_nt: TGTGCCAGCAGTTACGACCAGGGGCCTCAGGAAGCTTTCTTT
d_call: -
v_call: TRBV6-5
clone_size: -
j_call: TRBJ1-1

cdr3_aa: CSASGPGSPLHF
cdr3_nt: TGCAGTGCTAGTGGCCCGGGATCACCCCTCCACTTT
d_call: -
v_call: TRBV20-1
clone_size: -
j_call: TRBJ1-6

cdr3_aa: CASIYSGGGNQPQHF
cdr3_nt: TGTGCCAGTATTTATAGTGGAGGGGGCAATCAGCCCCAGCATTTT
d_call: -
v_call: TRBV19
clone_size: once
j_call: TRBJ1-5

cdr3_aa: CASSENVRANTEAFF
cdr3_nt: TGTGCCAGCAGTGAAAATGTCAGAGCGAACACTGAAGCTTTCTTT
d_call: -
v_call: TRBV6-1
clone_size: -
j_call: TRBJ1-1

cdr3_aa: CATQSQTGSDSPLHF
cdr3_nt: TGTGCCACCCAATCCCAGACAGGCTCGGATTCACCCCTCCACTTT
d_call: -
v_call: TRBV19
clone_size: -
j_call: TRBJ1-6

cdr3_aa: CAWHPGTVNSPLHF
cdr3_nt: TGTGCCTGGCATCCCGGGACGGTTAATTCACCCCTCCACTTT
d_call: -
v_call: TRBV30
clone_size: -
j_call: TRBJ1-6

cdr3_aa: CASSLEDRSYGYTF
cdr3_nt: TGTGCCAGCAGCTTGGAAGACAGAAGCTATGGCTACACCTTC
d_call: -
v_call: TRBV5-5
clone_size: -
j_call: TRBJ1-2

cdr3_aa: CASSFSGTNEKLFF
cdr3_nt: TGTGCCAGCAGCTTCTCGGGAACTAATGAAAAACTGTTTTTT
d_call: -
v_call: TRBV5-6
clone_size: -
j_call: TRBJ1-4

cdr3_aa: CASSLGGAGNTIYF
cdr3_nt: TGTGCCAGCAGCTTGGGGGGCGCAGGAAACACCATATATTTT
d_call: -
v_call: TRBV5-4
clone_size: -
j_call: TRBJ1-3

cdr3_aa: CASSLRQGSYNEQFF
cdr3_nt: TGTGCCAGCAGCTTAAGACAGGGATCCTACAATGAGCAGTTCTTC
d_call: TRBD1
v_call: TRBV11-2
clone_size: once
j_call: TRBJ2-1

cdr3_aa: CASSQESYGQLFF
cdr3_nt: TGTGCCAGCAGCCAAGAATCGTACGGGCAACTGTTTTTT
d_call: -
v_call: TRBV4-2
clone_size: -
j_call: TRBJ1-4

cdr3_aa: CASSQAAGAGEAFF
cdr3_nt: TGCGCCAGCAGCCAAGCGGCAGGGGCTGGTGAAGCTTTCTTT
d_call: -
v_call: TRBV4-1
clone_size: -
j_call: TRBJ1-1

cdr3_aa: CASSRTRTGISEQFF
cdr3_nt: TGTGCCAGTAGTAGGACTAGGACAGGGATCAGCGAGCAGTTCTTC
d_call: -
v_call: TRBV19
clone_size: -
j_call: TRBJ2-1

cdr3_aa: CASSQDTGATNEKLFF
cdr3_nt: TGTGCCAGCAGCCAAGATACGGGCGCAACTAATGAAAAACTGTTTTTT
d_call: -
v_call: TRBV14
clone_size: -
j_call: TRBJ1-4

cdr3_aa: CASSQNGHNEKLFF
cdr3_nt: TGTGCCAGCAGCCAAAATGGGCATAATGAAAAACTGTTTTTT
d_call: -
v_call: TRBV3-1/TRBV3-2
clone_size: -
j_call: TRBJ1-4

cdr3_aa: CASSFTGRAWTEAFF
cdr3_nt: TGTGCCAGCAGCTTTACGGGCCGGGCGTGGACTGAAGCTTTCTTT
d_call: -
v_call: TRBV5-4
clone_size: -
j_call: TRBJ1-1

cdr3_aa: CASSPDSNQPQHF
cdr3_nt: TGTGCCAGCAGCCCGGACAGCAATCAGCCCCAGCATTTT
d_call: -
v_call: TRBV11-2
clone_size: -
j_call: TRBJ1-5

cdr3_aa: CASSGTFEGQFF
cdr3_nt: TGTGCCAGCAGTGGGACTTTCGAAGGGCAGTTCTTC
d_call: -
v_call: TRBV12-3/TRBV12-4
clone_size: once
j_call: TRBJ2-1

cdr3_aa: CAVVPPSGGYTF
cdr3_nt: TGTGCCGTAGTCCCACCCTCGGGTGGCTACACCTTC
d_call: -
v_call: TRBV7-9
clone_size: few
j_call: TRBJ1-2

cdr3_aa: CASSIGTGGTEAFF
cdr3_nt: TGTGCCAGTAGTATCGGGACAGGGGGCACTGAAGCTTTCTTT
d_call: TRBD1
v_call: TRBV19
clone_size: -
j_call: TRBJ1-1

cdr3_aa: CASSPGQGSPLHF
cdr3_nt: TGTGCCAGCAGTCCGGGACAAGGTTCACCCCTCCACTTT
d_call: -
v_call: TRBV2
clone_size: -
j_call: TRBJ1-6

cdr3_aa: CATGVSDPTGTSGELFF
cdr3_nt: TGTGCCACCGGGGTATCCGATCCGACAGGGACCTCCGGGGAGCTGTTTTTT
d_call: TRBD1
v_call: TRBV24-1
clone_size: -
j_call: TRBJ2-2

cdr3_aa: CASSEARRASTDTQYF
cdr3_nt: TGTGCCAGCAGTGAAGCGCGCAGGGCGAGCACAGATACGCAGTATTTT
d_call: -
v_call: TRBV6-1
clone_size: -
j_call: TRBJ2-3

cdr3_aa: CASSQKGGAGNTEAFF
cdr3_nt: TGCGCCAGCAGCCAAAAGGGCGGGGCTGGGAACACTGAAGCTTTCTTT
d_call: -
v_call: TRBV5-1
clone_size: -
j_call: TRBJ1-1

cdr3_aa: CASSQRPGTLNTGELFF
cdr3_nt: TGTGCCAGCAGCCAACGCCCGGGGACCTTGAACACCGGGGAGCTGTTTTTT
d_call: -
v_call: TRBV4-2
clone_size: medium-sized
j_call: TRBJ2-2

cdr3_aa: CASSYGGRGYEQYF
cdr3_nt: TGTGCCAGCAGCTATGGCGGGAGAGGCTACGAGCAGTACTTC
d_call: TRBD2
v_call: TRBV5-4
clone_size: -
j_call: TRBJ2-7

cdr3_aa: CASRTSGSGLNTGELFF
cdr3_nt: TGCGCCAGTAGGACTAGCGGGAGTGGGTTGAACACCGGGGAGCTGTTTTTT
d_call: TRBD2
v_call: TRBV5-1
clone_size: -
j_call: TRBJ2-2

cdr3_aa: CASSPPLGEQYF
cdr3_nt: TGCGCCAGCAGCCCCCCCCTTGGCGAGCAGTACTTC
d_call: -
v_call: TRBV4-1
clone_size: once
j_call: TRBJ2-7

cdr3_aa: CASSLALAGGDTQYF
cdr3_nt: TGCGCCAGCAGCTTGGCCTTGGCGGGGGGGGATACGCAGTATTTT
d_call: TRBD2
v_call: TRBV5-1
clone_size: -
j_call: TRBJ2-3

cdr3_aa: CASSFGTFGGVGELFF
cdr3_nt: TGTGCCAGCAGTTTCGGGACGTTTGGTGGGGTCGGGGAGCTGTTTTTT
d_call: -
v_call: TRBV27
clone_size: -
j_call: TRBJ2-2

cdr3_aa: CAISEAIGGGGNQPQHF
cdr3_nt: TGTGCCATCAGCGAAGCCATAGGGGGTGGGGGCAATCAGCCCCAGCATTTT
d_call: -
v_call: TRBV10-3
clone_size: once
j_call: TRBJ1-5

cdr3_aa: CASSHGQGVYSPLHF
cdr3_nt: TGCGCCAGCAGCCACGGACAGGGGGTATATTCACCCCTCCACTTT
d_call: TRBD1
v_call: TRBV4-1
clone_size: -
j_call: TRBJ1-6

cdr3_aa: CASSQDPTPGQGNF
cdr3_nt: TGCGCCAGCAGCCAAGACCCGACACCGGGACAGGGAAACTTC
d_call: TRBD1
v_call: TRBV4-1
clone_size: -
j_call: TRBJ2-7

cdr3_aa: CASSLLVQNTEAFF
cdr3_nt: TGTGCCAGCAGCTTACTGGTCCAGAACACTGAAGCTTTCTTT
d_call: -
v_call: TRBV7-2
clone_size: -
j_call: TRBJ1-1

cdr3_aa: CASSSGRFTGANVLTF
cdr3_nt: TGCGCCAGCAGCTCCGGGCGATTCACCGGGGCCAACGTCCTGACTTTC
d_call: -
v_call: TRBV5-1
clone_size: -
j_call: TRBJ2-6

cdr3_aa: CASSGLMGRLSYEQYF
cdr3_nt: TGTGCCAGCAGTGGTCTTATGGGACGGTTGTCCTACGAGCAGTACTTC
d_call: -
v_call: TRBV6-1
clone_size: -
j_call: TRBJ2-7

cdr3_aa: CASSYLSTEAFF
cdr3_nt: TGTGCCAGCAGCTATCTATCCACTGAAGCTTTCTTT
d_call: -
v_call: TRBV5-6
clone_size: -
j_call: TRBJ1-1

cdr3_aa: CASSVATGPRQGETQYF
cdr3_nt: TGTGCCAGCAGCGTAGCTACCGGTCCGCGGCAAGGAGAGACCCAGTACTTC
d_call: -
v_call: TRBV9
clone_size: -
j_call: TRBJ2-5

cdr3_aa: CASSEAGDYGYTF
cdr3_nt: TGTGCCAGCAGTGAAGCAGGGGACTATGGCTACACCTTC
d_call: -
v_call: TRBV2
clone_size: -
j_call: TRBJ1-2

cdr3_aa: CASSLNSRASYNEQFF
cdr3_nt: TGTGCCAGCAGCTTAAATAGCAGGGCATCCTACAATGAGCAGTTCTTC
d_call: -
v_call: TRBV7-3
clone_size: -
j_call: TRBJ2-1

cdr3_aa: CASSRQGASYNEQFF
cdr3_nt: TGTGCCAGCAGCCGACAGGGGGCCTCCTACAATGAGCAGTTCTTC
d_call: TRBD1
v_call: TRBV7-3
clone_size: once
j_call: TRBJ2-1